The 6 T cell receptor beta chains given below trace back to one sample, sequenced in a study of blood T cell repertoires in COVID-19. Assay: immunoSEQ multiplex PCR; the TCRdb copy retains only in-frame clones and omits some. The table includes about 42,000 clones, nearly 90% detected once. Material: peripheral blood. The receptors were sampled from a man in his fifties with active COVID-19.

The chain has TRBV12-3 or TRBV12-4 and TRBJ2-5; 9 bases align to TRBD1. The trim removed 8 bases at V and 4 bases at J, leaving 2 bases unmatched. The CDR3 spans 12 residues. This CDR3 is CASGTGRETQYF. In DNA, the CDR3 is TGTGCCAGCGGGACAGGGAGAGAGACCCAGTACTTC.

This chain uses TRBV5-1 with TRBJ2-5; D possibly corresponds to TRBD1 (6 bases). CDR1 and CDR2 from the germline V gene are SGHRS and YFSETQ. V was cut by 1 base and J by 1 base, with 11 bases left in between. There are 15 residues in the CDR3. The DNA for the CDR3 is TGCGCCAGCAGCTTGAACTGGGGGCCCCAAGAGACCCAGTACTTC. Translation: CASSLNWGPQETQYF.

The chain recombines TRBV19 with TRBJ2-3; 7 nucleotides agree with TRBD2. The junction had 12 bases not matched to a gene; V was cut back by 6 bases and J by 0 bases. The CDR3 is 17 amino acids. Germline V gene data show CDR1 as LNHDA and CDR2 as SQIVND (reference sequence). This CDR3 is CASRSQRGATSTDTQYF. The CDR3 DNA sequence: TGTGCCAGTAGGTCCCAGCGGGGAGCTACTAGCACAGATACGCAGTATTTT.

In this sample, this clone turned up once. V usage is TRBV7-9 and J usage is TRBJ2-1; no clear D gene. Germline V gene data show CDR1 as SEHNR and CDR2 as FQNEAQ (reference sequence). Trimming removed 3 bases at V and 0 bases at J, with 12 bases between. This CDR3 spans 16 amino acids. CDR3 loop: CASSFFDFPSYNEQFF. The CDR3 DNA follows: TGTGCCAGCAGCTTCTTTGACTTTCCCTCCTACAATGAGCAGTTCTTC.

The chain carries TRBV24-1 and TRBJ2-7; TRBD2 might be the D (7 bases). The ends were cut back, 4 bases at V and 3 bases at J, with 18 bases in the middle. Germline V lookup: CDR1 KGHDR, CDR2 SFDVKD. This CDR3 is built from 16 residues. The CDR3 DNA follows: TGTGCCACCAGTGACCCTCGGGGAGGGGGATACTACGAGCAGTACTTC. It codes for CATSDPRGGGYYEQYF.

The V call is TRBV9, the J call TRBJ2-5, with TRBD1 matching over 8 bases. V gave up 0 bases and J gave up 5 bases; unmatched junction bases: 0. The CDR3 has 13 amino acids. In germline, CDR1 is SGDLS, CDR2 YYNGEE. CDR3 DNA: TGTGCCAGCAGCGTAGGGACAGGGGAGACCCAGTACTTC. This codes for CASSVGTGETQYF.